The TCR beta chain described here comes from a study of tissue T cells after allogeneic stem cell transplantation. The germline V gene has CDR1 KGHTA and CDR2 FQNQQP. The CDR3 extends over 15 amino acids. Comment on this clone: What it binds is not known. Germline and genes here are mouse. The CDR3 end is not reached by the read, which stops 1 residue before it; the germline J gene fills it in.

General study points: Across patients, clones rarely overlapped, yet motif clusters were shared tissue-specifically.

The repertoire was sequenced with immunoSEQ multiplex PCR; TCRdb's copy has only in-frame clones and lacks some. This table holds more than 4,500 clones, 31% found once. Sample time point: mouse harvest day 14 after allogeneic transplant. The graft held 10^6 splenic CD5+ T cells and 10^7 T-cell-depleted bone marrow cells. Mice had MHC-mismatched B6 into BALB/c GVHD, sampled day 7 or 14. The J gene is TRBJ2-3, the V gene TRBV23; the table's D call TRBD1 went unverified against the DNA. This receptor was identified in a female BALB/c mouse given C57BL/6 T cells with graft-versus-host disease after an allogeneic hematopoietic cell transplant. Source material: skin. The CDR3 loop is CSSSQEGARAETLYF. The CDR3 bases that were read are TGCTCCAGCAGTCAAGAGGGGGCGCGGGCAGAAACGCTGTAT.